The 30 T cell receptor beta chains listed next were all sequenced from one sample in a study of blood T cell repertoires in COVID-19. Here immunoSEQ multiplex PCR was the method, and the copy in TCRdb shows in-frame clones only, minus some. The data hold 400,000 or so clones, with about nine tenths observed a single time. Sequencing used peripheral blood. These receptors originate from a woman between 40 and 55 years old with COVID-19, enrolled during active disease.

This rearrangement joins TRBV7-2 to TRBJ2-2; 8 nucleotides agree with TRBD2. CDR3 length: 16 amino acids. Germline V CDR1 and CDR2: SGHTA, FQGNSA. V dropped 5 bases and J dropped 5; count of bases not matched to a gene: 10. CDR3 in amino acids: CASSPGASGWTGELFF. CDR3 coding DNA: TGTGCCAGCAGCCCAGGGGCTAGCGGGTGGACCGGGGAGCTGTTTTTT.

CDR3 in amino acids: CASSLRQGFYEQYF. CDR3 DNA: TGTGCCAGCAGCCTTAGACAGGGGTTCTACGAGCAGTACTTC. The J gene is TRBJ2-7, the V gene TRBV5-5, with 8 bases aligning to TRBD1. The CDR3 contains 14 residues. The V and J ends lost 4 bases and 3 bases, in that order; junction bases with no gene match: 6. Germline CDR1 is SGHKS and CDR2 is YYEKEE (reference sequence).

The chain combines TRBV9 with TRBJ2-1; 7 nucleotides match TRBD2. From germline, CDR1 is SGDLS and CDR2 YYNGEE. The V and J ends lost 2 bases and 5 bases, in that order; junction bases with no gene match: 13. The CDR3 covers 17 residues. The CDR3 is CASSVPAAGDRNNEQFF. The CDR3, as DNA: TGTGCCAGCAGCGTCCCGGCGGCGGGAGATAGGAACAATGAGCAGTTCTTC.

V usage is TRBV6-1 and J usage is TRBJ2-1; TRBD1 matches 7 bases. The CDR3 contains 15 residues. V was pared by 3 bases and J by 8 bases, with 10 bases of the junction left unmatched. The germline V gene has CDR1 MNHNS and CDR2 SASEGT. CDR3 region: CASSDKKGAADEQFF. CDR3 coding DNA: TGTGCCAGCAGTGATAAAAAGGGGGCAGCGGATGAGCAGTTCTTC.

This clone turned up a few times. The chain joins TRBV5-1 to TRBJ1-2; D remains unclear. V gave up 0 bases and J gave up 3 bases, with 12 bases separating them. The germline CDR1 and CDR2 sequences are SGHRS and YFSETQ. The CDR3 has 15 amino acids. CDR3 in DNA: TGCGCCAGCAGCTTGGCCGGGGTCCCCGACTATGGCTACACCTTC. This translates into CASSLAGVPDYGYTF. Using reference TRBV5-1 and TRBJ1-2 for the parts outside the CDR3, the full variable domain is KAGVTQTPRYLIKTRGQQVTLSCSPISGHRSVSWYQQTPGQGLQFLFEYFSETQRNKGNFPGRFSGRQFSNSRSEMNVSTLELGDSALYLCASSLAGVPDYGYTFGSGTRLTVV.

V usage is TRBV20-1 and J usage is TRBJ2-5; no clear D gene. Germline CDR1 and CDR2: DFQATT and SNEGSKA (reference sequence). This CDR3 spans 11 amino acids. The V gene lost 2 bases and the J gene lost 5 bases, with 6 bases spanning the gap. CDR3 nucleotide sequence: TGCAGTGCTAGAATACTGGAGACCCAGTACTTC. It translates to CSARILETQYF.

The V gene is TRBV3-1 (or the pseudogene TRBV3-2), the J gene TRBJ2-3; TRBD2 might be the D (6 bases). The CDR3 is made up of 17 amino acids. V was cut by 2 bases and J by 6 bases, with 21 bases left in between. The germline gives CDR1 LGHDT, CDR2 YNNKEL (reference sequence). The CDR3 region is CASSQRRGGVFSDTQYF. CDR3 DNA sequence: TGTGCCAGCAGCCAAAGAAGGGGCGGGGTATTTTCGGATACGCAGTATTTT.

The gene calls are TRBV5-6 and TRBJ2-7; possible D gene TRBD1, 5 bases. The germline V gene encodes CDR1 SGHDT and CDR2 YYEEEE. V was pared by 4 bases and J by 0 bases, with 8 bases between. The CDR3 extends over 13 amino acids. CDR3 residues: CASSRQSSYEQYF. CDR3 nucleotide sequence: TGTGCCAGCAGCCGACAGAGCTCCTACGAGCAGTACTTC.

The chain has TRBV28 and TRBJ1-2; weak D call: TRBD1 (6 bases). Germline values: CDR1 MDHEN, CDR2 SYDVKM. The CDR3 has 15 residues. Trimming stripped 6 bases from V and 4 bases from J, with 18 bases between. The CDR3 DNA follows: TGTGCCAGCAGCTACTCTGGGGGCTCGAGCTATGGCTACACCTTC. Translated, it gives CASSYSGGSSYGYTF.

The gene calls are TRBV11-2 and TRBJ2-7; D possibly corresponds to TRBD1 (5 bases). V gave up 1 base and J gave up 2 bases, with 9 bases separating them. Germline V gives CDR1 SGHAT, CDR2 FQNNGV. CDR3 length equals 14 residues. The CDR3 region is CASSLVAGTYEQYF. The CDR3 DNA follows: TGTGCCAGCAGCTTAGTGGCAGGGACCTACGAGCAGTACTTC.

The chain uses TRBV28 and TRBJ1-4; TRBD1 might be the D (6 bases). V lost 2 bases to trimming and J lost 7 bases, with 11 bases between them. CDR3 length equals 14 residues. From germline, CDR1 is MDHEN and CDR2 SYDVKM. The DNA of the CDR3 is TGTGCCAGCAGTTTAACGGGGGGCGGTGAAAAACTGTTTTTT. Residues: CASSLTGGGEKLFF.

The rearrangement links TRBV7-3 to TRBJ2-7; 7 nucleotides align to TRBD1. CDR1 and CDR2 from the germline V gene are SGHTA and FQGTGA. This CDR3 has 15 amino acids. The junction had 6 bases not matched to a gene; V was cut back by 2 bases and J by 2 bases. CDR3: CASSLGAGGPYEQYF. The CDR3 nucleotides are TGTGCCAGCAGCTTAGGGGCAGGGGGACCCTACGAGCAGTACTTC.

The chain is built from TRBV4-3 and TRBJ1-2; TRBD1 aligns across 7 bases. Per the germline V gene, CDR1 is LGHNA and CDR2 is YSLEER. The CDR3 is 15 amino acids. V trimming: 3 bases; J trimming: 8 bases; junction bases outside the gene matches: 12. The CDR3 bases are TGCGCCAGCAGCCACAGCAACAGGGGTCTAGGAGGCTACACCTTC. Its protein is CASSHSNRGLGGYTF.

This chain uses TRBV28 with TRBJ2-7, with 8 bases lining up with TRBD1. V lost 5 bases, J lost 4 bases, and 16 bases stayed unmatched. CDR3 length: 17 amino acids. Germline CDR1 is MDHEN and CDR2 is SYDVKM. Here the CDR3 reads CASSPLSGDRYPYEQYF. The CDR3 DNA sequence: TGTGCCAGCAGTCCACTTTCGGGGGACAGGTACCCTTACGAGCAGTACTTC.

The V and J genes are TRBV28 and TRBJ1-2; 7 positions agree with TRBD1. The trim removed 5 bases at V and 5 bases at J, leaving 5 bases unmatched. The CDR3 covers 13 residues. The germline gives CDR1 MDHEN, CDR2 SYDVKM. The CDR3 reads CASSATGVYGYTF. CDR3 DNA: TGTGCCAGCAGTGCAACAGGGGTTTATGGCTACACCTTC.

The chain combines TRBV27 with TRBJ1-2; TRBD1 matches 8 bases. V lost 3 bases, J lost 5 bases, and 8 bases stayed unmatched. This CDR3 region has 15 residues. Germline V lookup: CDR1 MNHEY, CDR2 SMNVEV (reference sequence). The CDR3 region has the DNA TGTGCCAGCAGTTTGGGGGCAGGGGGCGCGTATGGCTACACCTTC. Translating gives CASSLGAGGAYGYTF.

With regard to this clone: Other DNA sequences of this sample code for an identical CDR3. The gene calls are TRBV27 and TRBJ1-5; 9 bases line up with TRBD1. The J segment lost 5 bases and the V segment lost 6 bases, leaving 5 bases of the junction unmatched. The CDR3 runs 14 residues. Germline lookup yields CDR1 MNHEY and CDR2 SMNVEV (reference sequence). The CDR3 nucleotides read TGTGCCAGCAGATCCGGGACAGGGCATCAGCCCCAGCATTTT. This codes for CASRSGTGHQPQHF.

The CDR3 loop is CASSLGETDTQYF. DNA for the CDR3: TGTGCCAGCAGCTTAGGGGAGACAGATACGCAGTATTTT. The chain combines TRBV7-6 with TRBJ2-3, with D maybe TRBD2 (5 bases). Trimming took 1 base from V and 3 from J, leaving 5 bases between them. The V gene's germline CDR1 is SGHVS and CDR2 FNYEAQ. CDR3 length: 13 amino acids.

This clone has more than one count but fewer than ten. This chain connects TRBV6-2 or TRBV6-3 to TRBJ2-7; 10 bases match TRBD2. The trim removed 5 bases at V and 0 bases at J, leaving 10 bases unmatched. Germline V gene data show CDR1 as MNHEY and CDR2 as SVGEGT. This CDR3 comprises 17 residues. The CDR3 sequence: CASSPPGSGGASYEQYF. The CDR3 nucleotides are TGTGCCAGCAGTCCACCGGGCAGCGGGGGGGCCTCCTACGAGCAGTACTTC.

The CDR3 spells CASSPGTVADSYEQYF. The CDR3 DNA reads TGTGCCAGCAGCCCCGGGACAGTAGCAGACTCCTACGAGCAGTACTTC. The chain couples TRBV5-4 to TRBJ2-7; TRBD1 aligns across 7 bases. There are 16 residues in the CDR3. J was trimmed by 0 bases and V by 4 bases; bases with no gene match: 10. The germline V gene has CDR1 SGHNT and CDR2 YYREEE (reference sequence).

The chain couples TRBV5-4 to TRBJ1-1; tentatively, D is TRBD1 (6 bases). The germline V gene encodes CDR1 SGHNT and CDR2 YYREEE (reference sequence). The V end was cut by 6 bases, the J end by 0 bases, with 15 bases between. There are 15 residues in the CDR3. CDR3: CASNSPGTLNTEAFF. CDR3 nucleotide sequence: TGTGCCAGCAACTCACCCGGGACACTGAACACTGAAGCTTTCTTT. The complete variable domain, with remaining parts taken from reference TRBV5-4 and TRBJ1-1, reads ETGVTQSPTHLIKTRGQQVTLRCSSQSGHNTVSWYQQALGQGPQFIFQYYREEENGRGNFPPRFSGLQFPNYSSELNVNALELDDSALYLCASNSPGTLNTEAFFGQGTRLTVV.

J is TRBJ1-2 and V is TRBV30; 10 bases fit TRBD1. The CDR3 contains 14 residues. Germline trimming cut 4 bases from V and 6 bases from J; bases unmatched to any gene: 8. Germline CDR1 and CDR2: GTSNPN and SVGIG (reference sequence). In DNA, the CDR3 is TGTGCCTGGAAAGTCGGGACAGGGGCCGATGGCTACACCTTC. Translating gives CAWKVGTGADGYTF. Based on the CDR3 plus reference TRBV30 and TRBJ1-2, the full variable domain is SQTIHQWPATLVQPVGSPLSLECTVEGTSNPNLYWYRQAAGRGLQLLFYSVGIGQISSEVPQNLSASRPQDRQFILSSKKLLLSDSGFYLCAWKVGTGADGYTFGSGTRLTVV.

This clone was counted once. CDR3 residues: CASSYGGESNYGYTF. The CDR3 coding sequence is TGTGCCAGCAGTTACGGTGGAGAATCTAACTATGGCTACACCTTC. The genes are TRBV6-5 and TRBJ1-2, with D unresolved. The CDR3 length is 15 residues. From germline, CDR1 is MNHEY and CDR2 SVGAGI. The germline V and J ends were trimmed by 2 bases and 0 bases, with 10 bases remaining between them.

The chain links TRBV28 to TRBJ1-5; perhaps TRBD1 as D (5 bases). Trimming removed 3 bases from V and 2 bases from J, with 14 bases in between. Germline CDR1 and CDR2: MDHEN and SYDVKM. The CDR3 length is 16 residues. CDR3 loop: CASSFPGGIGNQPQHF. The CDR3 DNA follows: TGTGCCAGCAGTTTCCCTGGGGGGATTGGCAATCAGCCCCAGCATTTT.

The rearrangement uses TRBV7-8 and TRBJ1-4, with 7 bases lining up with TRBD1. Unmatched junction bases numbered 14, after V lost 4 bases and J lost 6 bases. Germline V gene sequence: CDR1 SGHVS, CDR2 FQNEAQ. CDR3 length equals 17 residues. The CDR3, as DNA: TGTGCCAGCAGCTCCAAATTCAGGGGGAACAGAGATGAAAAACTGTTTTTT. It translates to CASSSKFRGNRDEKLFF.

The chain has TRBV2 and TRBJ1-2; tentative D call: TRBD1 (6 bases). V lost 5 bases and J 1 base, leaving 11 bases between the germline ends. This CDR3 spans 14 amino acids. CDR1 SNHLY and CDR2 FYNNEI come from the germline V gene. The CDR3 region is CASSPDRDNYGYTF. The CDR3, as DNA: TGTGCCAGCAGTCCGGACAGAGATAACTATGGCTACACCTTC.

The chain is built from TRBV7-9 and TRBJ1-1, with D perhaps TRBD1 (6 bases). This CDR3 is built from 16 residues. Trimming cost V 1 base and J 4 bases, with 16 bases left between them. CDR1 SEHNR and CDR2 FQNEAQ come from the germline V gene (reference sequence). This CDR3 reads CASSLESGDRVTEAFF. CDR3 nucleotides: TGTGCCAGCAGCTTAGAATCAGGGGATAGAGTCACTGAAGCTTTCTTT.

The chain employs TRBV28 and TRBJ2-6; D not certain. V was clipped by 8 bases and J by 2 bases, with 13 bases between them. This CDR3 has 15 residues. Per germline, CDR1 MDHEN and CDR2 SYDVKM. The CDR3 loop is CASRSGGTGANVLTF. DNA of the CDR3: TGTGCCAGCCGTTCGGGTGGTACTGGGGCCAACGTCCTGACTTTC.

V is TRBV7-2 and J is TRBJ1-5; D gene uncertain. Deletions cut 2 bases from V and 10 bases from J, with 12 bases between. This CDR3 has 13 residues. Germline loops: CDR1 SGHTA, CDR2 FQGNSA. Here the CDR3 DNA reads TGTGCCAGCAGCTTAATCGCAGGCAGCCCCCAGCATTTT. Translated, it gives CASSLIAGSPQHF.

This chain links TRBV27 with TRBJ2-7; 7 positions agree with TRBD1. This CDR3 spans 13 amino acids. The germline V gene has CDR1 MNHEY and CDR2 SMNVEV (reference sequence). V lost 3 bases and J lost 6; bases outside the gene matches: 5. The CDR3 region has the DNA TGTGCCAGCAGTTTCCGGGACAGCCTCGAGCAGTACTTC. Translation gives CASSFRDSLEQYF.